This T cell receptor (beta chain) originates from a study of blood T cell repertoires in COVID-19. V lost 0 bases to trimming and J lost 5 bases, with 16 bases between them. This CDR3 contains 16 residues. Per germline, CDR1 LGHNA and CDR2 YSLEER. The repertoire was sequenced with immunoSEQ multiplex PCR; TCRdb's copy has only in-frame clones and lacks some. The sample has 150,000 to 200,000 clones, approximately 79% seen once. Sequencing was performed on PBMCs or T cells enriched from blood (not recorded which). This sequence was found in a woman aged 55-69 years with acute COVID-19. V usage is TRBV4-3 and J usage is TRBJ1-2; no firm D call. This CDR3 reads CASSQDSTGRMYGYTF. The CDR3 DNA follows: TGCGCCAGCAGCCAAGATTCCACGGGTAGAATGTATGGCTACACCTTC.